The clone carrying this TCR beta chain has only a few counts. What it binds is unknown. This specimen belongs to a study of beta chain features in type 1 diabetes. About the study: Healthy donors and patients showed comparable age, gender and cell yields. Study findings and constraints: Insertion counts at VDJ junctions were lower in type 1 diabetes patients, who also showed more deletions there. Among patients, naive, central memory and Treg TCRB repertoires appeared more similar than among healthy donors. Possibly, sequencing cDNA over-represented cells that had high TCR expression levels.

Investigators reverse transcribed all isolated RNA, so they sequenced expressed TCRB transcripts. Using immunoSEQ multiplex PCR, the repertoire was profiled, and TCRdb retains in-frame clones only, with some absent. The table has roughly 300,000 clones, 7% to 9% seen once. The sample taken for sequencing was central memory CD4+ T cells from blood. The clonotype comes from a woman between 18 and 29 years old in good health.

The CDR3 is CASSPSPGTSGRAREQFF. The CDR3 region has the DNA TGTGCCAGCAGCCCCAGTCCCGGGACTAGCGGGAGGGCGCGGGAGCAGTTCTTC. This sequence joins TRBV27 and TRBJ2-1; 16 bases are a match to TRBD2. Germline V lookup: CDR1 MNHEY, CDR2 SMNVEV (reference sequence). V shed 6 bases, J shed 10 bases, and the junction held 15 bases outside the gene matches. This CDR3 comprises 18 residues.